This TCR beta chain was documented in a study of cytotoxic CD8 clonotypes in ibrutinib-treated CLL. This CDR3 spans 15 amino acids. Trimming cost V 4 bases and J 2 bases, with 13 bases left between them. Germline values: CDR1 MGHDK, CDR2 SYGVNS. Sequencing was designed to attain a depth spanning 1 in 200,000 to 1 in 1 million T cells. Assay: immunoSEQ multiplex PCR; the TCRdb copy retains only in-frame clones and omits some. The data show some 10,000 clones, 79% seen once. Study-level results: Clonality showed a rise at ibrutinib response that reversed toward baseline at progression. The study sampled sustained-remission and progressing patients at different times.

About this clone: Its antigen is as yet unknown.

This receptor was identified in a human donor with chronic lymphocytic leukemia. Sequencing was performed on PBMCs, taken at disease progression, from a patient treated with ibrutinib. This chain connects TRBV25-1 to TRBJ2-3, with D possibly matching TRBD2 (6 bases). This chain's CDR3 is CASSGGAGHTDTQYF. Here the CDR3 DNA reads TGTGCCAGCAGTGGAGGTGCGGGGCACACAGATACGCAGTATTTT.